The next 29 T cell receptor beta chains were all read from a single sample in a study of cytomegalovirus exposure and HLA in healthy donors. The study ran its PCR with 60 Vbeta and 13 Jbeta primers. Repertoires were generated with immunoSEQ multiplex PCR, while TCRdb's copy carries only in-frame clones and drops some. Among 200,000 to 250,000 clones listed, roughly four fifths were seen once. The sequenced material came from PBMCs. Every receptor here comes from a woman between 55 and 75 years old in good health and CMV-seropositive.

The V and J genes are TRBV9 and TRBJ2-1, with 12 bases fitting TRBD2. V was pared by 1 base and J by 2 bases, with 4 bases of the junction left unmatched. Per the germline V gene, CDR1 is SGDLS and CDR2 is YYNGEE. The CDR3 spans 17 residues. CDR3 protein: CASSVWPSGRAYNEQFF. CDR3 nucleotides: TGTGCCAGCAGCGTATGGCCTAGCGGGAGGGCCTACAATGAGCAGTTCTTC.

V usage is TRBV10-3 and J usage is TRBJ2-1; 10 bases line up with TRBD2. The CDR3 loop spans 14 amino acids. V lost 7 bases and J lost 5; bases outside the gene matches: 5. Per the germline V gene, CDR1 is ENHRY and CDR2 is SYGVKD. The CDR3 DNA follows: TGTGCCATCAAAACTAGCGGGACTAACAATGAGCAGTTCTTC. The encoded protein is CAIKTSGTNNEQFF.

This chain joins TRBV12-5 and TRBJ1-1, with TRBD1 as a possible D gene (5 bases). Deletions cut 0 bases from V and 0 bases from J, with 17 bases between. This CDR3 comprises 18 residues. Germline lookup yields CDR1 LGHNT and CDR2 FRNRAP. CDR3 DNA sequence: TGTGCTAGTGGTTTGGTAAGAGGGGCGGGAGACATGAACACTGAAGCTTTCTTT. Translating gives CASGLVRGAGDMNTEAFF.

This chain links TRBV12-5 with TRBJ2-1, with 8 bases that match TRBD2. V trimming: 0 bases; J trimming: 3 bases; junction bases outside the gene matches: 4. This CDR3 has 16 amino acids. Germline lookup yields CDR1 LGHNT and CDR2 FRNRAP. CDR3 region: CASGLVRTSGYNEQFF. In nucleotides, the CDR3 is TGTGCTAGTGGTTTGGTAAGAACTAGCGGCTACAATGAGCAGTTCTTC.

This chain joins TRBV7-2 and TRBJ2-4, with 13 bases matching TRBD2. This CDR3 has 14 amino acids. Germline V gives CDR1 SGHTA, CDR2 FQGNSA. V dropped 4 bases and J dropped 12; count of bases not matched to a gene: 6. CDR3 residues: CASSSVTSGGGQYF. In DNA, the CDR3 is TGTGCCAGCAGCTCGGTCACTAGCGGGGGGGGTCAGTACTTC. The variable domain in full, completed from reference TRBV7-2 and TRBJ2-4, reads GAGVSQSPSNKVTEKGKDVELRCDPISGHTALYWYRQSLGQGLEFLIYFQGNSAPDKSGLPSDRFSAERTGGSVSTLTIQRTQQEDSAVYLCASSSVTSGGGQYFGAGTRLSVL.

The rearrangement uses TRBV2 and TRBJ1-5; D remains unclear. There are 14 residues in the CDR3. Germline V gives CDR1 SNHLY, CDR2 FYNNEI. V was cut by 3 bases and J by 7 bases, with 13 bases left in between. The CDR3 DNA reads TGTGCCAGCAGTGAGGGAGGTGGGATCCAGCCCCAGCATTTT. The encoded protein is CASSEGGGIQPQHF.

The chain is built from TRBV5-5 and TRBJ1-4; maybe TRBD1 (5 bases). V was shortened by 6 bases and J by 5 bases, with 23 bases between the two germline ends. This CDR3 is 17 amino acids long. In germline, CDR1 is SGHKS, CDR2 YYEKEE (reference sequence). CDR3 amino acids: CASTPSVQASLNEKLFF. Here the CDR3 DNA reads TGTGCCAGCACCCCATCGGTACAGGCTAGTTTAAATGAAAAACTGTTTTTT.

The chain couples TRBV28 to TRBJ2-4; a possible D gene is TRBD2 (5 bases). The germline V gene encodes CDR1 MDHEN and CDR2 SYDVKM. V was pared by 3 bases and J by 4 bases, with 19 bases between. The CDR3 runs to 17 residues. The CDR3 sequence: CASSFFIDTRVKNIQYF. The CDR3 DNA sequence: TGTGCCAGCAGTTTTTTTATTGACACGAGGGTGAAAAACATTCAGTACTTC.

V gene TRBV10-2 combines with J gene TRBJ2-3; 7 bases line up with TRBD1. The CDR3 consists of 15 residues. Germline trimming cut 6 bases from V and 0 bases from J; bases unmatched to any gene: 6. Looked up from germline, CDR1 is WSHSY and CDR2 is SAAADI. The CDR3 spells CASRARDSSTDTQYF. The CDR3 DNA reads as TGCGCCAGCAGGGCCCGGGACAGCAGCACAGATACGCAGTATTTT.

J is TRBJ2-5 and V is TRBV5-1; TRBD2 aligns across 11 bases. Matching the DNA end better, TRBJ2-7 makes the J call doubtful. Germline V gives CDR1 SGHRS, CDR2 YFSETQ. This CDR3 contains 16 residues. CDR3 sequence: CASSLETSGTLYEQYF. CDR3 bases: TGCGCCAGCAGCTTGGAGACTAGCGGGACCTTATACGAGCAGTACTTC.

DNA for the CDR3: TGTGCCAGCAGGGAACAGGGATACATGAACACTGAAGCTTTCTTT. It specifies CASREQGYMNTEAFF. The rearrangement links TRBV27 to TRBJ1-1, with D possibly matching TRBD1 (6 bases). CDR3 length: 15 amino acids. CDR1 is MNHEY and CDR2 is SMNVEV in the germline V gene (reference sequence). Trimming left V 6 bases short and J 0 bases short, with 14 bases between.

Concerning this clone itself: Other DNA sequences in this specimen translate into the identical CDR3. The V and J genes are TRBV19 and TRBJ2-7; the D gene is possibly TRBD2 (7 bases). CDR3 length: 15 residues. V was trimmed by 1 base and J by 4 bases, leaving 14 bases between them. CDR1 and CDR2 from the germline V gene are LNHDA and SQIVND (reference sequence). The CDR3 region is CASSIGGGARYEQYF. The CDR3 nucleotides read TGTGCCAGTAGTATAGGAGGGGGGGCGCGTTACGAGCAGTACTTC. Full variable domain (remainder filled in from reference TRBV19 and TRBJ2-7): DGGITQSPKYLFRKEGQNVTLSCEQNLNHDAMYWYRQDPGQGLRLIYYSQIVNDFQKGDIAEGYSVSREKKESFPLTVTSAQKNPTAFYLCASSIGGGARYEQYFGPGTRLTVT.

The chain has TRBV19 and TRBJ1-1; D might be TRBD1 (5 bases). CDR1 is LNHDA and CDR2 is SQIVND in the germline V gene (reference sequence). This CDR3 has 19 residues. Trimming cost V 5 bases and J 0 bases, with 25 bases left between them. The CDR3 is CASSPRNYQGRSMNTEAFF. CDR3 sequence (DNA): TGTGCCAGTAGTCCAAGAAATTATCAGGGAAGAAGCATGAACACTGAAGCTTTCTTT.

CDR3 region: CASSLADRSYGYTF. CDR3 bases: TGCGCCAGCAGCTTGGCCGACAGGTCCTATGGCTACACCTTC. The chain recombines TRBV5-1 with TRBJ1-2; tentatively, D is TRBD1 (6 bases). The CDR3 is 14 residues long. CDR1 is SGHRS, CDR2 YFSETQ, per germline. The V end lost 0 bases, the J end lost 4 bases, and 10 bases lay between the germline ends. The entire variable domain, with the rest obtained from reference TRBV5-1 and TRBJ1-2, is as follows: KAGVTQTPRYLIKTRGQQVTLSCSPISGHRSVSWYQQTPGQGLQFLFEYFSETQRNKGNFPGRFSGRQFSNSRSEMNVSTLELGDSALYLCASSLADRSYGYTFGSGTRLTVV.

Concerning this clone itself: At the DNA level, this CDR3 is encoded by other sequences in the same sample as well. The chain carries TRBV5-1 and TRBJ1-1; no clear D. V lost 0 bases and J 2 bases, leaving 8 bases between the germline ends. Germline V gene lookup returns CDR1 SGHRS and CDR2 YFSETQ. The CDR3 contains 14 residues. The CDR3 protein is CASSLGGANTEAFF. For the CDR3, the DNA is TGCGCCAGCAGCTTGGGAGGCGCCAACACTGAAGCTTTCTTT.

This chain uses TRBV11-2 with TRBJ2-3, with D perhaps matching TRBD2 (6 bases). V was clipped by 1 base and J by 4 bases, with 15 bases between them. Germline values: CDR1 SGHAT, CDR2 FQNNGV. CDR3 size: 16 residues. As DNA, the CDR3 is TGTGCCAGCAGCTTAGCGGGAGTACCGCGGGCAGATACGCAGTATTTT. As protein: CASSLAGVPRADTQYF.

The rearrangement links TRBV28 to TRBJ1-1; 8 bases map to TRBD1. V shed 6 bases, J shed 6 bases, and the junction held 12 bases outside the gene matches. This CDR3 comprises 15 residues. Germline V gene sequence: CDR1 MDHEN, CDR2 SYDVKM. This chain's CDR3 is CASSLDRAVGPEAFF. CDR3 bases: TGTGCCAGCAGCCTGGACAGGGCCGTAGGTCCTGAAGCTTTCTTT.

The V gene is TRBV18, the J gene TRBJ1-3, with 9 bases identical to TRBD1. Germline V lookup: CDR1 KGHSH, CDR2 LQKENI. This CDR3 region has 17 residues. After removal of 3 bases from V and 3 bases from J, the junction contained 9 bases not matched to a gene. CDR3 coding DNA: TGTGCCAGCTCACCCCAGAACAGGGGGCGCGGTGGAAACACCATATATTTT. Amino acid sequence: CASSPQNRGRGGNTIYF.

This chain links TRBV5-6 with TRBJ2-3; D is unclear. The V end lost 3 bases, the J end lost 2 bases, and 7 bases lay between the germline ends. CDR1 is SGHDT, CDR2 YYEEEE, per germline. The CDR3 totals 13 residues. CDR3 DNA sequence: TGTGCCAGCAGCTCAGGTATCACAGATACGCAGTATTTT. Protein product: CASSSGITDTQYF.

The chain recombines TRBV13 with TRBJ2-5; 12 bases are a match to TRBD2. V trimming: 5 bases; J trimming: 5 bases; junction bases outside the gene matches: 9. This CDR3 region has 16 residues. From germline, CDR1 is PRHDT and CDR2 FYEKMQ (reference sequence). CDR3 nucleotide sequence: TGTGCCAGCAGCGGGGTCCTAGCGGGAGGGCGGGAGACCCAGTACTTC. Amino acids: CASSGVLAGGRETQYF.

V gene TRBV2 combines with J gene TRBJ2-1; 7 bases map to TRBD2. In germline, CDR1 is SNHLY, CDR2 FYNNEI. The CDR3 is made up of 15 amino acids. V lost 6 bases and J lost 0; bases outside the gene matches: 5. The CDR3, as DNA: TGTGCCAGCAGGGGACTATCGAGCTCCTACAATGAGCAGTTCTTC. Its translation is CASRGLSSSYNEQFF.

CDR3 bases: TGTGCCAGCAGTGTACCGGGACAGAGCTATGGCTACACCTTC. It codes for CASSVPGQSYGYTF. This chain joins TRBV6-1 and TRBJ1-2, with 7 bases aligning to TRBD1. This CDR3 region has 14 residues. V shed 4 bases and J 4 bases; nucleotides not matched to a gene: 6. The germline gives CDR1 MNHNS, CDR2 SASEGT.

In its sample, this clone was seen a few times. DNA for the CDR3: TGTGCCAGCACTAACGATATTAACACTGAAGCTTTCTTT. It encodes CASTNDINTEAFF. The V call is TRBV2, the J call TRBJ1-1; D not resolved. CDR1 SNHLY and CDR2 FYNNEI come from the germline V gene. V lost 7 bases, J lost 2 bases, and 11 bases lay in between. The CDR3 runs to 13 residues.

The J gene is TRBJ1-1, the V gene TRBV5-1, with a possible D match to TRBD1 (6 bases). CDR3 length: 15 amino acids. V was clipped by 5 bases and J by 3 bases, with 17 bases between them. Per the germline V gene, CDR1 is SGHRS and CDR2 is YFSETQ. The CDR3 here is CASRNPGHLDTEAFF. CDR3 nucleotides: TGCGCCAGCAGGAATCCGGGACATCTGGACACTGAAGCTTTCTTT.

This clone was seen only a few times. This chain connects TRBV6-5 to TRBJ2-7, with 9 positions matching TRBD2. The CDR3 consists of 13 residues. CDR1 is MNHEY and CDR2 is SVGAGI in the germline V gene. With 7 bases clipped from V and 6 bases from J, the junction kept 7 bases outside the gene matches. CDR3 bases: TGTGCCAGCACCTTAGCGGGAGCATCCGAGCAGTACTTC. Residues: CASTLAGASEQYF.

This sequence joins TRBV6-1 and TRBJ2-7, with 12 bases aligning to TRBD2. With 8 bases clipped from V and 3 bases from J, the junction kept 5 bases outside the gene matches. This CDR3 region has 14 residues. Germline loops: CDR1 MNHNS, CDR2 SASEGT. CDR3: CASYTSGRLYEQYF. CDR3 nucleotides: TGTGCCAGCTACACTAGCGGGAGGCTCTACGAGCAGTACTTC.

The chain combines TRBV30 with TRBJ1-4, with a weak D call TRBD1 (5 bases). Trimming cost V 0 bases and J 8 bases, with 13 bases left between them. Germline V CDR1 and CDR2: GTSNPN, SVGIG (reference sequence). This CDR3 is built from 14 residues. The CDR3 coding sequence is TGTGCCTGGAGTGTAGCAGGGATCAAGGAAAAACTGTTTTTT. Its protein product is CAWSVAGIKEKLFF.

This rearrangement joins TRBV9 to TRBJ2-5; 8 bases line up with TRBD2. Germline lookup yields CDR1 SGDLS and CDR2 YYNGEE. Germline trimming cut 4 bases from V and 0 bases from J; bases unmatched to any gene: 8. This CDR3 region has 16 residues. The CDR3 loop reads CASSYHPTSDQETQYF. Here the CDR3 DNA reads TGTGCCAGCAGCTACCATCCGACTAGCGACCAAGAGACCCAGTACTTC.

The table lists this clone with a few counts. The V call is TRBV18, the J call TRBJ2-7; 9 bases are shared with TRBD1. The V gene end was trimmed by 4 bases and the J gene end by 0 bases; junction bases not matched to a gene: 7. The CDR3 is made up of 16 amino acids. Germline CDR1 is KGHSH and CDR2 is LQKENI. CDR3 bases: TGTGCCAGCTCACTACCGGGACAGGGATCCTCCTACGAGCAGTACTTC. This translates into CASSLPGQGSSYEQYF.